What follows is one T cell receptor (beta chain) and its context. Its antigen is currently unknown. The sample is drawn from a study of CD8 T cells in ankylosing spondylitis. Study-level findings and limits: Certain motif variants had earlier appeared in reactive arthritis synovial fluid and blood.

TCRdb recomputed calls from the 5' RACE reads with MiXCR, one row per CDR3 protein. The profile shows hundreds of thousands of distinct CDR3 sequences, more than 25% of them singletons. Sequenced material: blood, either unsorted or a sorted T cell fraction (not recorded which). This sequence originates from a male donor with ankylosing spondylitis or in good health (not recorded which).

CDR3 DNA sequence: TGTGCCAGCAGCTTAGGGTCCATAACGCAGTATTTT. Its translation is CASSLGSITQYF. The rearrangement links TRBV11-2 to TRBJ2-3; no definite D call. Germline V gives CDR1 SGHAT, CDR2 FQNNGV. V was cut by 1 base and J by 9 bases, with 8 bases left in between. The CDR3 covers 12 residues.